A single sample gave rise to the 23 T cell receptor beta chains below, sequenced in a study of blood T cells in healthy people across ages. With a J-beta primer mix and a sample-barcoded 5' primer, a second PCR ran roughly 6 to 11 cycles. TCRdb re-derived calls from the 5' RACE reads in MiXCR, one entry per CDR3 protein. The sample includes about 780,000 distinct CDR3 sequences, less than 60% of them seen just once. Sequences were obtained from blood. The receptors were sampled from an elderly man in good health.

This clonotype was seen more than once but under ten times. The J gene is TRBJ2-5, the V gene TRBV7-9; 12 bases map to TRBD2. CDR1 and CDR2 (germline): SEHNR, FQNEAQ (reference sequence). This CDR3 has 17 amino acids. The J segment lost 0 bases and the V segment lost 5 bases, leaving 7 bases of the junction unmatched. The CDR3 spells CASSNGLAGLYQETQYF. The DNA of the CDR3 is TGTGCCAGCAGCAACGGACTAGCGGGATTGTACCAAGAGACCCAGTACTTC. Full variable domain (missing parts from reference TRBV7-9 and TRBJ2-5): DTGVSQNPRHKITKRGQNVTFRCDPISEHNRLYWYRQTLGQGPEFLTYFQNEAQLEKSRLLSDRFSAERPKGSFSTLEIQRTEQGDSAMYLCASSNGLAGLYQETQYFGPGTRLLVL.

Here the CDR3 DNA reads TGTGCCAGCAGCCCGGTGTTTCACAATGAGCAGTTCTTC. Translated, it gives CASSPVFHNEQFF. This chain connects TRBV7-6 to TRBJ2-1; D remains unclear. The CDR3 is 13 amino acids. V gave up 5 bases and J gave up 5 bases, with 10 bases separating them. The V gene's germline CDR1 is SGHVS and CDR2 FNYEAQ.

The chain employs TRBV12-3 or TRBV12-4 and TRBJ2-1; D remains ambiguous. The CDR3 extends over 13 amino acids. Trimming shortened V by 3 bases and J by 4 bases, and 7 bases separated the two germline ends. The CDR3 nucleotides read TGTGCCAGCAGTTTGGGTTTTTACAATGAGCAGTTCTTC. It specifies CASSLGFYNEQFF.

This clonotype was found many times. The V gene is TRBV2, the J gene TRBJ2-5; 10 bases align to TRBD2. The germline V gene has CDR1 SNHLY and CDR2 FYNNEI. The trim removed 8 bases at V and 4 bases at J, leaving 7 bases unmatched. This CDR3 has 14 amino acids. This CDR3 reads CASRAGGGRETQYF. DNA of the CDR3: TGTGCCAGCCGAGCGGGAGGGGGACGAGAGACCCAGTACTTC.

This clonotype was detected many times. V gene TRBV7-9 combines with J gene TRBJ1-6; D gene ambiguous. V lost 5 bases, J lost 7 bases, and 15 bases lay in between. The CDR3 has 15 amino acids. The germline V gene has CDR1 SEHNR and CDR2 FQNEAQ (reference sequence). The chain's CDR3 is CASSHHSPPNSPLHF. The CDR3 region has the DNA TGTGCCAGCAGCCACCACAGCCCCCCAAATTCACCCCTCCACTTT.

This clonotype was seen at least ten times. V gene TRBV5-1 combines with J gene TRBJ2-7; 7 bases agree with TRBD1. V dropped 4 bases and J dropped 1; count of bases not matched to a gene: 2. Germline V gene data show CDR1 as SGHRS and CDR2 as YFSETQ. The CDR3 loop spans 13 amino acids. Here the CDR3 DNA reads TGCGCCAGCAGCCTGGGACAGTCCTACGAGCAGTACTTC. Translating gives CASSLGQSYEQYF.

The CDR3 reads CASSQDQLAGVGYEQYF. CDR3 sequence (DNA): TGTGCCAGCAGCCAAGATCAGCTAGCGGGAGTTGGGTACGAGCAGTACTTC. This chain uses TRBV3-1 with TRBJ2-7, with TRBD2 identical over 10 bases. The trim removed 0 bases at V and 4 bases at J, leaving 9 bases unmatched. This CDR3 has 17 amino acids. Germline lookup yields CDR1 LGHDT and CDR2 YNNKEL (reference sequence).

This sequence joins TRBV7-2 and TRBJ2-7, with D possibly matching TRBD2 (6 bases). The CDR3 totals 15 residues. Per the germline V gene, CDR1 is SGHTA and CDR2 is FQGNSA. Trimming took 5 bases from V and 6 from J, leaving 20 bases between them. The CDR3 DNA follows: TGTGCCAGCAGCGGGGCGGGGACGCCTGCCTCCGAGCAGTACTTC. This sequence encodes CASSGAGTPASEQYF. Complete variable domain (other parts from reference TRBV7-2 and TRBJ2-7): GAGVSQSPSNKVTEKGKDVELRCDPISGHTALYWYRQSLGQGLEFLIYFQGNSAPDKSGLPSDRFSAERTGGSVSTLTIQRTQQEDSAVYLCASSGAGTPASEQYFGPGTRLTVT.

The rearrangement links TRBV3-1 to TRBJ2-5; D perhaps matches TRBD1 (6 bases). Germline values: CDR1 LGHDT, CDR2 YNNKEL (reference sequence). The length of the CDR3 is 15 residues. V lost 5 bases and J lost 0, with 13 bases in between. CDR3: CASSYARGYQETQYF. The CDR3 DNA sequence: TGTGCCAGCAGCTACGCAAGGGGGTACCAAGAGACCCAGTACTTC.

Regarding this clonotype: A much larger clone lies one base from this, so it may be a read error. The chain links TRBV7-2 to TRBJ2-1, with a weak D call TRBD2 (5 bases). The J call may be mistaken, given a closer DNA end match to TRBJ2-7. The CDR3 is 15 amino acids. CDR1 is SGHTA, CDR2 FQGNSA, per germline. The CDR3 nucleotides are TGTGCCAGCAGCTTAAGGGCGGGCTCCTACAATGAGCAGTACTTC. Its protein is CASSLRAGSYNEQYF.

A remark on this clonotype: Just one base apart from a much larger clone, this may be a read error. This chain uses TRBV27 with TRBJ2-7; D may be TRBD2 (6 bases). Germline V lookup: CDR1 MNHEY, CDR2 SMNVEV (reference sequence). There are 14 residues in the CDR3. V shed 3 bases and J shed 7 bases, with 16 bases lying between them. The chain's CDR3 is CASSFRGIGDEQYF. The DNA for the CDR3 is TGTGCCAGCAGTTTTCGGGGGATTGGGGATGAGCAGTACTTC.

This clonotype was detected a few times. The chain links TRBV12-3 or TRBV12-4 to TRBJ1-4; D perhaps matches TRBD1 (5 bases). V was trimmed by 3 bases and J by 4 bases, leaving 9 bases between them. CDR3 size: 14 residues. This CDR3 reads CASSFGTFNEKLFF. CDR3 nucleotides: TGTGCCAGCAGTTTCGGGACCTTTAATGAAAAACTGTTTTTT.

V usage is TRBV20-1 and J usage is TRBJ2-4, with a possible D match to TRBD1 (6 bases). The V gene lost 4 bases and the J gene lost 13 bases, with 20 bases spanning the gap. Germline V gives CDR1 DFQATT, CDR2 SNEGSKA (reference sequence). CDR3 size: 13 residues. The CDR3 DNA follows: TGCAGTGCTACCCCGACAGGTTACGATGAGCAGTACTTC. It codes for CSATPTGYDEQYF.

This clonotype was counted between two and nine times. The chain couples TRBV14 to TRBJ2-7; 7 nucleotides align to TRBD2. This CDR3 region has 15 residues. Trimming at V came to 4 bases and at J to 2 bases, leaving 8 bases not matched to a gene. Germline CDR1 and CDR2: SGHDN and FVKESK. The CDR3 loop reads CASSPFGGSTYEQYF. The DNA of the CDR3 is TGTGCCAGCAGCCCCTTTGGCGGGAGTACCTACGAGCAGTACTTC.

The genes are TRBV11-3 and TRBJ2-3; TRBD2 matches at 11 bases. The CDR3 sequence is 17 residues long. The germline V gene has CDR1 SGHNT and CDR2 YENEEA. V lost 0 bases, J lost 5 bases, and 7 bases stayed unmatched. CDR3 nucleotides: TGTGCCAGCAGCTTAGATCGACTAGCGGGACTACAAGATACGCAGTATTTT. Translating it yields CASSLDRLAGLQDTQYF.

The V gene is TRBV10-3, the J gene TRBJ2-1, with D possibly matching TRBD1 (6 bases). This CDR3 comprises 13 residues. Trimming left V 2 bases short and J 7 bases short, with 9 bases between. Germline V gene lookup returns CDR1 ENHRY and CDR2 SYGVKD. CDR3 in amino acids: CAISEEQGNEQFF. The CDR3 coding sequence is TGTGCCATCAGTGAGGAACAGGGAAATGAGCAGTTCTTC.

The chain carries TRBV20-1 and TRBJ2-5; 7 bases fit TRBD1. Trimming cost V 6 bases and J 3 bases; bases outside gene matches: 4. CDR3 length: 12 amino acids. Germline V gene sequence: CDR1 DFQATT, CDR2 SNEGSKA (reference sequence). The CDR3 reads CSAAGTEETQYF. CDR3 in DNA: TGCAGTGCGGCCGGGACAGAAGAGACCCAGTACTTC.

This chain links TRBV20-1 with TRBJ2-7; tentative D call: TRBD2 (6 bases). CDR1 is DFQATT, CDR2 SNEGSKA, per germline (reference sequence). This CDR3 comprises 13 residues. The V end was cut by 6 bases, the J end by 2 bases, with 14 bases between. CDR3 in amino acids: CSARDWEPYEQYF. DNA for the CDR3: TGCAGTGCACGGGACTGGGAACCCTACGAGCAGTACTTC.

This chain connects TRBV12-3 or TRBV12-4 to TRBJ1-6; tentative D call: TRBD1 (5 bases). The CDR3 is 13 amino acids. Trimming removed 5 bases from V and 13 bases from J, with 15 bases in between. The CDR3: CASSPERGKPLHF. Written as DNA, the CDR3 is TGTGCCAGCAGTCCCGAGAGGGGCAAGCCCCTCCACTTT.

The rearrangement uses TRBV5-1 and TRBJ1-4, with a weak D call TRBD1 (5 bases). The CDR3 runs to 15 residues. Germline V gene sequence: CDR1 SGHRS, CDR2 YFSETQ. Trimming cost V 5 bases and J 7 bases, with 18 bases left between them. This chain's CDR3 is CASRGEDQGSEKLFF. The CDR3 coding sequence is TGCGCCAGCAGGGGAGAGGACCAGGGAAGTGAAAAACTGTTTTTT.

J is TRBJ2-7 and V is TRBV7-3; no reliable D call. Germline CDR1 is SGHTA and CDR2 is FQGTGA. CDR3 length: 15 residues. The V end lost 5 bases, the J end lost 1 base, and 15 bases lay between the germline ends. The CDR3 DNA sequence: TGTGCCAGCAGCCCCGGAGTAGGGCCGTCCTACGAGCAGTACTTC. Encoded protein: CASSPGVGPSYEQYF.

The genes are TRBV20-1 and TRBJ2-1; no clear D gene. V was cut by 1 base and J by 0 bases, with 7 bases left in between. From germline, CDR1 is DFQATT and CDR2 SNEGSKA (reference sequence). The CDR3 extends over 14 amino acids. The CDR3 protein is CSARVISSYNEQFF. CDR3 DNA: TGCAGTGCTAGAGTTATCAGCTCCTACAATGAGCAGTTCTTC.

This clonotype has more than one count but fewer than ten. The chain has TRBV20-1 and TRBJ2-7, with 9 bases identical to TRBD1. This CDR3 is 14 amino acids long. V lost 6 bases, J lost 4 bases, and 10 bases stayed unmatched. Germline values: CDR1 DFQATT, CDR2 SNEGSKA (reference sequence). The CDR3 DNA is TGCAGTGCCCTTAACCGGGACAGGGTATACGAGCAGTACTTC. Its translation: CSALNRDRVYEQYF.